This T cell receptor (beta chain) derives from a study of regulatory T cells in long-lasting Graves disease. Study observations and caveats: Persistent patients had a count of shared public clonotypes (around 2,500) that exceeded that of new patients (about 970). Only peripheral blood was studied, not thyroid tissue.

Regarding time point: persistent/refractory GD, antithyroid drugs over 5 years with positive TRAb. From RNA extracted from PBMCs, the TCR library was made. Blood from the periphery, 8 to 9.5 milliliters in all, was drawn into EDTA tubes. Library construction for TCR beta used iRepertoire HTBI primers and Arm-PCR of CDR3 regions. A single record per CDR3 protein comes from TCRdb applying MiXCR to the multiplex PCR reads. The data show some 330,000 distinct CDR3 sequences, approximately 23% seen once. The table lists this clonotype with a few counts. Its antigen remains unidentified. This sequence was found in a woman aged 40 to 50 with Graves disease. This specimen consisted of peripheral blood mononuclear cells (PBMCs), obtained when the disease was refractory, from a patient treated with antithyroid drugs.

In DNA, the CDR3 is TGTGCCAGCAGACCAACTAGCGGGAGATCTGTGTGGTACGAGCAGTACTTC. It yields the protein CASRPTSGRSVWYEQYF. The V call is TRBV28, the J call TRBJ2-7, with 11 bases fitting TRBD2. The CDR3 is 17 amino acids. With V trimmed by 6 bases and J by 4 bases, 14 bases remained unmatched. CDR1 MDHEN and CDR2 SYDVKM come from the germline V gene. The full variable domain, in which reference TRBV28 and TRBJ2-7 provide the parts outside the CDR3, is DVKVTQSSRYLVKRTGEKVFLECVQDMDHENMFWYRQDPGLGLRLIYFSYDVKMKEKGDIPEGYSVSREKKERFSLILESASTNQTSMYLCASRPTSGRSVWYEQYFGPGTRLTVT.